This TCR beta chain was recovered during a study of blood T cell repertoires in COVID-19. Study at large: Sample material is recorded as cDNA or gDNA derived from T cells, B-cell-depleted T cells, or PBMCs.

This clone showed up just a few times. Enrolment of Seattle patients took place during active infection, and they were followed longitudinally. This CDR3 has 18 amino acids. Trimming took 2 bases from V and 0 from J, leaving 17 bases between them. Germline CDR1 reads MGHRA; CDR2 reads YSYEKL. Profiled with immunoSEQ multiplex PCR; TCRdb holds only in-frame clones, not every one. This table has about 370,000 clones, about 89% appearing once. The sequenced material came from peripheral blood. This clonotype originated in a woman in her thirties with COVID-19, enrolled during active disease. The chain links TRBV4-1 to TRBJ1-3; no clear D gene. The CDR3 is CASSQSIAELSSGNTIYF. CDR3 sequence (DNA): TGCGCCAGCAGCCAATCCATCGCCGAACTGAGCTCTGGAAACACCATATATTTT.